The subject of this entry is one T cell receptor beta chain. What this receptor recognizes is not known. One base away there is no much larger clone; base qualities are not given. Trimming accounts for 5 bases at V and 5 bases at J, while the number of junction bases matched to no gene is 3. The CDR3 numbers 14 residues from cysteine through phenylalanine. CDR3 DNA is the only sequence kept; it has 42 bases, read in frame from the first base. CDR1 and CDR2 were assigned from the germline V gene as SGHDN and FVKESK. Whole blood was collected in K2EDTA tubes by collaborating institutions according to the institutions' own protocols. For TCRbeta analysis, collaborator samples were shipped as frozen whole blood, as isolated PBMCs, or as DNA extracted from either sample type. This sample was included in a study of blood T cell repertoires in COVID-19 (TCRdb year 2020). About the investigation overall: Samples covering the acute and convalescent phases of COVID-19 were provided by collaborators in the United States, Italy and Spain. The material from the prospective study consisted of cDNA or gDNA derived from T cells, B-cell-depleted T cells, or PBMCs. The dataset comprised deeply sampled blood TCRbeta repertoires from subjects exposed to, actively infected with, or recovered from COVID-19. The repertoires were released in a freely available public database meant as a resource for research on the immune response to SARS-CoV-2. Samples came from the ongoing ImmuneRACE study (first 160 participants) plus 1,254 subjects from 6 global collaborators. The sample metadata nearly always contained a de-identified subject ID, COVID-19 status, age in years and sex. Where available, HLA class I and class II types were taken from metadata supplied by the sample provider and were not determined by assay-based typing.

The immunoSEQ Assay, a bias-controlled multiplex PCR, was used to amplify TCRbeta CDR3 regions from genomic DNA. As for the original processing: Within the assay, amplification of reference gene primers was used to estimate how many nucleated cells each sample contained. To quantify the absolute abundance of each unique TCRbeta CDR3 rearrangement, sequence reads were collapsed and filtered. For each sample, productive Simpson clonality was calculated as the square root of Simpson's diversity index over productive rearrangements. TCRdb mirrors the immuneACCESS table, restricted to in-frame sequences. Some clones are absent from its copies; in checked studies, under half trace to an unresolved V gene, and the reason for the others is unknown. That table furnishes V, J and clone size, whereas the DNA furnished D and trimming. For this sample there are 110,000 or so clones; 65% to 80% appear just once. The top ten clones comprise less than 2% of the sample.

The research as a whole found: The quantity of clinical and demographic metadata differed by source and by participant and was supplied without curation.

This receptor was taken from a woman between 40 and 55 years old with acute or convalescent COVID-19. Source material: peripheral blood. The sequence joins TRBV14 to TRBJ2-4; TRBD1 fits 10 bases in the junction. The CDR3 region: CASSYGQGENIQYF. At the DNA level, the sequence is TGTGCCAGCAGCTACGGACAGGGGGAAAACATTCAGTACTTC.